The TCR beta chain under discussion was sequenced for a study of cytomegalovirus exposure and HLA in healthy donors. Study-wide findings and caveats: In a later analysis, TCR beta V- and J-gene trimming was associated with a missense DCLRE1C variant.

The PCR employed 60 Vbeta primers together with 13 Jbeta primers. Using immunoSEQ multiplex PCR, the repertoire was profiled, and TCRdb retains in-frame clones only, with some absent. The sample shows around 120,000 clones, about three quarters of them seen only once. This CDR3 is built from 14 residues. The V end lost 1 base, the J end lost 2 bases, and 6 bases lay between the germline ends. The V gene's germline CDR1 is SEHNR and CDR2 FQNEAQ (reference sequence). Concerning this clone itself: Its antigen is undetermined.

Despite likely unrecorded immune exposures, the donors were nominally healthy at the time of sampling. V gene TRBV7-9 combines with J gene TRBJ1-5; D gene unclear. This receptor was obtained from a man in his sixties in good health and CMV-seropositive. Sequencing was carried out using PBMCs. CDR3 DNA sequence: TGTGCCAGCAGCTTAGGGCAGGGCAATCAGCCCCAGCATTTT. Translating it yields CASSLGQGNQPQHF.